This TCR beta chain was profiled in a study of T-cell memory formation after mild COVID-19. Study-wide context: TCR clustering was largely donor specific. Points from the study as a whole: Cross-reactive memory seemingly joined, as some responding clones were found in pre-infection memory. Most CD4+ clones that shrank were in CM and EM, while CD8+ ones turned up in EMRA.

This clonotype was seen a handful of times. Its antigen is not identified. V gave up 6 bases and J gave up 4 bases, with 2 bases separating them. There are 9 residues in the CDR3. CDR1 and CDR2 from the germline V gene are SQVTM and ANQGSEA. A 5'RACE reaction primed in the constant segment made cDNA libraries of TCR alpha and TCR beta, and these carried sample barcodes and UMIs. MiXCR, applied by TCRdb to the 5' RACE reads, yields one record per CDR3 protein. The profile covers roughly 280,000 distinct CDR3 sequences, with about a sixth appearing a single time and roughly 22% taken by the ten largest.

The V call is TRBV29-1, the J call TRBJ2-3; no clear D. Sequencing was carried out using PBMCs or a T cell subset sorted from them (not recorded which). The sequence was collected from a man aged 18 to 30 who had mild COVID-19 (a few samples of this study predate the infection). Cell type and time point are not known. The DNA for the CDR3 is TGCAGCGTGTCAGATACGCAGTATTTT. The encoded protein is CSVSDTQYF.